Listed here are 15 T cell receptor beta chains from one sample, sequenced in a study of cytomegalovirus exposure and HLA in healthy donors. PCR primers comprised 60 Vbeta and 13 Jbeta primers. Generated by immunoSEQ multiplex PCR, the TCRdb table keeps only in-frame clones and is missing some. The repertoire consists of 100,000 to 130,000 clones, with over 60% occurring once and the leading ten covering approximately 4.5%. The sample was PBMCs. All receptors come from a male donor in good health and CMV-seronegative.

The V and J genes are TRBV5-4 and TRBJ2-1; 8 bases align to TRBD2. V shed 3 bases, J shed 3 bases, and the junction held 5 bases outside the gene matches. Germline V CDR1 and CDR2: SGHNT, YYREEE (reference sequence). The length of the CDR3 is 15 residues. The CDR3 region is CASSSAGEGYNEQFF. In DNA, the CDR3 is TGTGCCAGCAGCTCAGCGGGAGAGGGCTACAATGAGCAGTTCTTC.

V gene TRBV6-5 combines with J gene TRBJ2-7; a possible D gene is TRBD1 (6 bases). The CDR3 runs 12 residues. Trimming removed 5 bases at V and 4 bases at J, with 9 bases between. Germline CDR1 MNHEY, CDR2 SVGAGI. CDR3 sequence reads: CASSAGTYEQYF. The CDR3 region has the DNA TGTGCCAGCAGTGCCGGGACATACGAGCAGTACTTC.

The CDR3 sequence: CASSREGSSGANVLTF. CDR3 nucleotide sequence: TGTGCCAGCAGCCGAGAGGGCAGTTCTGGGGCCAACGTCCTGACTTTC. V is TRBV4-2 and J is TRBJ2-6, with D possibly matching TRBD2 (5 bases). The CDR3 covers 16 residues. Germline-derived CDR1 and CDR2 are LGHNA and YNFKEQ. V was trimmed by 4 bases and J by 1 base, leaving 11 bases between them.

J is TRBJ2-7 and V is TRBV7-9; TRBD1 might be the D (5 bases). The CDR3 spans 12 residues. Trimming stripped 9 bases from V and 3 bases from J, with 12 bases between. The germline CDR1 and CDR2 sequences are SEHNR and FQNEAQ (reference sequence). The CDR3 reads CASKTGVYEQYF. CDR3 nucleotides: TGTGCCAGTAAAACAGGTGTCTACGAGCAGTACTTC.

V is TRBV27 and J is TRBJ2-1, with a possible D match to TRBD2 (5 bases). With 6 bases removed from V and 4 bases from J, the gap between germline ends came to 16 bases. This CDR3 contains 15 residues. The germline CDR1 and CDR2 sequences are MNHEY and SMNVEV (reference sequence). The CDR3 here is CASRSPLSGYNEQFF. DNA for the CDR3: TGTGCCAGCAGGTCTCCGCTGTCGGGGTACAATGAGCAGTTCTTC.

This clone has more than one count but fewer than ten. The chain combines TRBV4-2 with TRBJ2-1, with TRBD2 matching over 13 bases. Looked up from germline, CDR1 is LGHNA and CDR2 is YNFKEQ. After removal of 3 bases from V and 3 bases from J, the junction contained 14 bases not matched to a gene. The CDR3 spans 20 residues. The CDR3 here is CASSQGTSGEPSLGYNEQFF. The CDR3 bases are TGTGCCAGCAGCCAGGGGACTAGCGGGGAGCCCTCGTTGGGCTACAATGAGCAGTTCTTC.

The V gene is TRBV5-1, the J gene TRBJ2-5, with 9 bases that match TRBD1. J lost 5 bases, V lost 4 bases, and 9 bases had no gene match. Germline V CDR1 and CDR2: SGHRS, YFSETQ. The CDR3 runs 15 residues. CDR3 residues: CASSSSQGAGETQYF. In DNA, the CDR3 is TGCGCCAGCAGCAGCTCACAGGGGGCAGGGGAGACCCAGTACTTC.

The rearrangement uses TRBV19 and TRBJ1-1; no reliable D call. The CDR3 consists of 15 residues. V was cut by 6 bases and J by 8 bases, with 22 bases left in between. Germline V lookup: CDR1 LNHDA, CDR2 SQIVND (reference sequence). CDR3: CASSPEGRLSSEAFF. In DNA, the CDR3 is TGTGCCAGTAGCCCCGAGGGCCGCCTTTCGTCAGAAGCTTTCTTT.

The chain couples TRBV30 to TRBJ2-2, with unresolved D. Trimming removed 2 bases at V and 6 bases at J, with 4 bases between. CDR1 GTSNPN and CDR2 SVGIG come from the germline V gene (reference sequence). This CDR3 comprises 11 residues. The CDR3 nucleotides read TGTGCCTGGAGTCCTTCCGGGGAGCTGTTTTTT. Protein: CAWSPSGELFF.

The gene calls are TRBV5-1 and TRBJ2-6; maybe TRBD1 (6 bases). The V end lost 2 bases, the J end lost 2 bases, and 8 bases lay between the germline ends. This CDR3 region has 15 residues. CDR1 and CDR2 from the germline V gene are SGHRS and YFSETQ. The CDR3 region has the DNA TGCGCCAGCAGCTTTACAGGGACTGGGGCCAACGTCCTGACTTTC. This gives the protein CASSFTGTGANVLTF.

This chain connects TRBV2 to TRBJ1-2; weak D call: TRBD1 (6 bases). This CDR3 has 14 amino acids. The germline V and J ends were trimmed by 8 bases and 4 bases, with 17 bases remaining between them. Germline CDR1 reads SNHLY; CDR2 reads FYNNEI. The CDR3 here is CASRGTGTRYGYTF. The DNA of the CDR3 is TGTGCCAGCCGAGGGACCGGGACACGCTATGGCTACACCTTC.

The V call is TRBV4-1, the J call TRBJ2-3; a possible D gene is TRBD2 (6 bases). This CDR3 is built from 15 residues. The germline CDR1 and CDR2 sequences are MGHRA and YSYEKL. Deletions cut 6 bases from V and 3 bases from J, with 16 bases between. This chain's CDR3 is CASRPRDLATDTQYF. CDR3 sequence (DNA): TGCGCCAGCAGGCCTCGGGACTTAGCAACAGATACGCAGTATTTT.

The chain joins TRBV27 to TRBJ2-1; D gene unclear. V was clipped by 1 base and J by 6 bases, with 10 bases between them. The CDR3 extends over 14 amino acids. Germline V lookup: CDR1 MNHEY, CDR2 SMNVEV (reference sequence). Here the CDR3 reads CASSLFGRSNEQFF. In nucleotides, the CDR3 is TGTGCCAGCAGTTTATTCGGAAGGAGCAATGAGCAGTTCTTC.

The V gene is TRBV9, the J gene TRBJ2-2; maybe TRBD2 (6 bases). The germline V and J ends were trimmed by 4 bases and 6 bases, with 13 bases remaining between them. CDR3 length: 14 residues. The germline V gene has CDR1 SGDLS and CDR2 YYNGEE. This CDR3 is CASSPGTRPGELFF. In DNA, the CDR3 is TGTGCCAGCAGCCCAGGGACTCGCCCCGGGGAGCTGTTTTTT. Supplemented by reference TRBV9 and TRBJ2-2, the full variable domain reads DSGVTQTPKHLITATGQRVTLRCSPRSGDLSVYWYQQSLDQGLQFLIQYYNGEERAKGNILERFSAQQFPDLHSELNLSSLELGDSALYFCASSPGTRPGELFFGEGSRLTVL.

The chain's CDR3 is CASSLPGWETQYF. The CDR3 nucleotides are TGTGCCAGCAGTTTACCGGGGTGGGAGACCCAGTACTTC. This chain joins TRBV6-1 and TRBJ2-5; the D gene is possibly TRBD2 (5 bases). V dropped 5 bases and J dropped 5 bases, with 12 bases sitting between them. Germline V gene lookup returns CDR1 MNHNS and CDR2 SASEGT. The CDR3 has 13 amino acids.